Following are 30 T cell receptor beta chains from one sample sequenced in a study of cytomegalovirus exposure and HLA in healthy donors listed by TCRdb under 2017. Libraries came from the immunoSEQ multiplex PCR assay. For the multiplex PCR, a mixture combining 60 forward primers for TCR Vbeta segments and 13 reverse primers for TCR Jbeta segments was used. Imported from immuneACCESS, the table was reduced by TCRdb to in-frame sequences with V and J called. These copies leave out some clones; in studies compared against another copy, an unresolved V gene accounts for under half, and the cause of the remainder is not known. Recorded for this sample are around 210,000 clones; 85% of them occurred a single time. Jointly, the top ten make up approximately 0.24% of the sample. The material sequenced was PBMCs. The receptors derive from a girl aged 2 to 9 in good health and CMV-seronegative.

The V gene is TRBV5-4, the J gene TRBJ2-2; 10 bases line up with TRBD2. Germline assignment: CDR1 SGHNT and CDR2 YYREEE (reference sequence). The CDR3 covers 17 residues. J gave up 1 base and V 0 bases, and 3 bases lay outside the gene matches. The CDR3 nucleotides are TGTGCCAGCAGCTTGGGACTAGCGGGCCTGAACACCGGGGAGCTGTTTTTT. Amino acids: CASSLGLAGLNTGELFF.

The rearrangement joins TRBV10-2 to TRBJ1-3, with D maybe TRBD1 (6 bases). V was shortened by 3 bases and J by 3 bases, with 9 bases between the two germline ends. The CDR3 contains 14 residues. Germline CDR1 is WSHSY and CDR2 is SAAADI. CDR3 in DNA: TGCGCCAGCAGTGAACAGGGCAGTGGAAACACCATATATTTT. Its protein product is CASSEQGSGNTIYF.

The chain uses TRBV6-5 and TRBJ1-4, with no clear D. Looked up from germline, CDR1 is MNHEY and CDR2 is SVGAGI. The CDR3 extends over 13 amino acids. Deletions cut 6 bases from V and 8 bases from J, with 13 bases between. The CDR3 sequence: CASRARRGEKLFF. CDR3 DNA: TGTGCCAGCAGGGCCCGCCGCGGAGAAAAACTGTTTTTT.

The chain combines TRBV4-1 with TRBJ2-1; 8 bases agree with TRBD2. The V and J ends lost 6 bases and 3 bases, in that order; junction bases with no gene match: 10. CDR3 length: 16 amino acids. Germline CDR1 MGHRA, CDR2 YSYEKL. The CDR3 coding sequence is TGCGCCAGCAGTCGATCCGGGACTAGTGGCTACAATGAGCAGTTCTTC. The encoded protein is CASSRSGTSGYNEQFF.

The J gene is TRBJ1-2, the V gene TRBV2; TRBD1 matches at 9 bases. The length of the CDR3 is 15 residues. In germline, CDR1 is SNHLY, CDR2 FYNNEI. J was trimmed by 8 bases and V by 4 bases; bases with no gene match: 11. CDR3 loop: CASSVETGGKGGYTF. The CDR3 coding sequence is TGTGCCAGCAGTGTTGAGACAGGGGGAAAGGGGGGCTACACCTTC.

CDR3: CAIRRGSDEQFF. CDR3 nucleotides: TGTGCCATCAGACGCGGGAGCGATGAGCAGTTCTTC. The J gene is TRBJ2-1, the V gene TRBV10-3; TRBD2 agrees at 7 bases. The length of the CDR3 is 12 residues. Unmatched junction bases numbered 4, after V lost 6 bases and J lost 8 bases. Germline V gene sequence: CDR1 ENHRY, CDR2 SYGVKD.

This sequence joins TRBV2 and TRBJ2-5; 9 nucleotides align to TRBD2. V dropped 8 bases and J dropped 9; count of bases not matched to a gene: 25. The germline CDR1 and CDR2 sequences are SNHLY and FYNNEI. This CDR3 contains 18 residues. Here the CDR3 DNA reads TGTGCCAGCTCAACCTCGGACGGAGGAAGACTAGCGGACTCGGCCCAGTACTTC. Its protein is CASSTSDGGRLADSAQYF.

The count of this clone is one. V and J are TRBV28 and TRBJ2-5; D unresolved. Trimming stripped 3 bases from V and 4 bases from J, with 6 bases between. The CDR3 has 12 residues. The germline CDR1 and CDR2 sequences are MDHEN and SYDVKM. CDR3 loop: CASSFNGETQYF. The CDR3 DNA reads TGTGCCAGCAGTTTCAACGGAGAGACCCAGTACTTC.

The chain links TRBV19 to TRBJ1-1; D is possibly TRBD1 (5 bases). There are 13 residues in the CDR3. V dropped 7 bases and J dropped 5 bases, with 14 bases sitting between them. Germline assignment: CDR1 LNHDA and CDR2 SQIVND (reference sequence). CDR3: CASKVLGGTEAFF. The CDR3 bases are TGTGCCAGTAAGGTACTCGGGGGGACTGAAGCTTTCTTT.

The rearrangement links TRBV9 to TRBJ1-2, with 7 bases matching TRBD1. The V and J ends lost 3 bases and 7 bases, in that order; junction bases with no gene match: 6. This CDR3 contains 13 residues. CDR1 SGDLS and CDR2 YYNGEE come from the germline V gene. CDR3 amino acids: CASSGRGERGYTF. In DNA, the CDR3 is TGTGCCAGCAGCGGCAGGGGGGAACGTGGCTACACCTTC.

V is TRBV30 and J is TRBJ1-4; 7 bases fit TRBD1. The CDR3 loop spans 13 amino acids. Germline V CDR1 and CDR2: GTSNPN, SVGIG (reference sequence). V lost 4 bases, J lost 8 bases, and 7 bases stayed unmatched. CDR3 loop: CAWTLQGGEKLFF. As DNA, the CDR3 is TGTGCCTGGACCCTTCAGGGGGGAGAAAAACTGTTTTTT.

The genes are TRBV19 and TRBJ1-5; D is unclear. The CDR3 totals 13 residues. In germline, CDR1 is LNHDA, CDR2 SQIVND (reference sequence). Deletions cut 6 bases from V and 3 bases from J, with 9 bases between. CDR3 loop: CASRNGINQPQHF. The CDR3 nucleotides are TGTGCCAGTAGAAACGGGATCAATCAGCCCCAGCATTTT.

The chain is built from TRBV18 and TRBJ2-5; 9 nucleotides line up with TRBD1. CDR1 is KGHSH, CDR2 LQKENI, per germline. This CDR3 comprises 15 residues. The V segment lost 3 bases and the J segment 5 bases; nucleotides outside the gene matches: 7. CDR3 region: CASSPGTGRSETQYF. CDR3 nucleotide sequence: TGTGCCAGCTCACCCGGGACAGGGAGATCGGAGACCCAGTACTTC.

The V call is TRBV5-1, the J call TRBJ2-3; 9 nucleotides match TRBD1. Germline trimming cut 4 bases from V and 2 bases from J; bases unmatched to any gene: 5. Looked up from germline, CDR1 is SGHRS and CDR2 is YFSETQ. This CDR3 is built from 15 residues. This chain's CDR3 is CASSRTGDLTDTQYF. The CDR3, as DNA: TGCGCCAGCAGCAGGACAGGGGACCTCACAGATACGCAGTATTTT.

J is TRBJ1-6 and V is TRBV30; possible D gene TRBD1, 6 bases. The V and J ends lost 7 bases and 3 bases respectively, with 13 bases between them. From germline, CDR1 is GTSNPN and CDR2 SVGIG (reference sequence). The CDR3 contains 14 residues. For the CDR3, the DNA is TGTGCCTCGAGGGGGGCAGACTATAATTCACCCCTCCACTTT. As protein: CASRGADYNSPLHF.

The chain recombines TRBV27 with TRBJ2-5; tentative D call: TRBD1 (5 bases). The CDR3 runs to 15 residues. Trimming took 5 bases from V and 2 from J, leaving 15 bases between them. CDR1 and CDR2 from the germline V gene are MNHEY and SMNVEV (reference sequence). This CDR3 reads CASSLRTTRQETQYF. Here the CDR3 DNA reads TGTGCCAGCAGTCTCCGGACAACCAGACAAGAGACCCAGTACTTC.

This chain joins TRBV19 and TRBJ2-7; possible D gene TRBD2, 5 bases. Germline lookup yields CDR1 LNHDA and CDR2 SQIVND (reference sequence). This CDR3 has 14 amino acids. With 3 bases removed from V and 3 bases from J, the gap between germline ends came to 12 bases. Written as DNA, the CDR3 is TGTGCCAGTAGTATGTCGCCCCGGGGCTACGAGCAGTACTTC. This sequence encodes CASSMSPRGYEQYF.

The chain joins TRBV30 to TRBJ1-1, with unresolved D. The CDR3 is made up of 13 amino acids. The ends were cut back, 3 bases at V and 0 bases at J, with 8 bases in the middle. Germline V gene sequence: CDR1 GTSNPN, CDR2 SVGIG (reference sequence). The CDR3 DNA follows: TGTGCCTGGAGCAGACTAATGAACACTGAAGCTTTCTTT. It yields the protein CAWSRLMNTEAFF.

This chain connects TRBV4-1 to TRBJ1-4; D possibly corresponds to TRBD1 (5 bases). Between the trimmed V and J ends, which lost 4 bases and 7 bases, there was a span of 19 bases. The germline gives CDR1 MGHRA, CDR2 YSYEKL. This CDR3 contains 16 residues. In DNA form, the CDR3 reads TGCGCCAGCAGCCCTCTAGGGGACGGGGGAGCTGAAAAACTGTTTTTT. It encodes CASSPLGDGGAEKLFF.

The rearrangement joins TRBV6-6 to TRBJ2-5; unclear D gene. The length of the CDR3 is 12 residues. V dropped 4 bases and J dropped 3 bases, with 6 bases sitting between them. Germline CDR1 and CDR2: MNHNY and SVGAGI (reference sequence). The CDR3 is CASSFVEETQYF. The CDR3 DNA follows: TGTGCCAGCAGTTTTGTAGAAGAGACCCAGTACTTC.

V and J are TRBV5-1 and TRBJ2-7; 8 positions agree with TRBD2. There are 15 residues in the CDR3. Germline V gene data show CDR1 as SGHRS and CDR2 as YFSETQ. The V and J ends lost 0 bases and 2 bases, in that order; junction bases with no gene match: 4. As DNA, the CDR3 is TGCGCCAGCAGCTTGGCCAGCGGGAGACCCTACGAGCAGTACTTC. It encodes CASSLASGRPYEQYF.

The chain joins TRBV5-1 to TRBJ2-3, with TRBD2 as a possible D gene (5 bases). The CDR3 contains 16 residues. Looked up from germline, CDR1 is SGHRS and CDR2 is YFSETQ. With 0 bases removed from V and 2 bases from J, the gap between germline ends came to 13 bases. CDR3 DNA: TGCGCCAGCAGCTTGGTCGGTCTAGCCTCCACAGATACGCAGTATTTT. This sequence encodes CASSLVGLASTDTQYF.

The J gene is TRBJ2-5, the V gene TRBV5-4; 7 bases align to TRBD1. Trimming at V came to 1 base and at J to 4 bases, leaving 7 bases not matched to a gene. CDR3 length: 15 residues. Per the germline V gene, CDR1 is SGHNT and CDR2 is YYREEE (reference sequence). For the CDR3, the DNA is TGTGCCAGCAGCTTGTATCCCCAGGGGGTAGAGACCCAGTACTTC. This gives the protein CASSLYPQGVETQYF.

This clone came up a few times. This chain uses TRBV2 with TRBJ2-7, with a weak D call TRBD1 (6 bases). V lost 8 bases, J lost 7 bases, and 21 bases lay in between. The CDR3 has 14 residues. Germline-derived CDR1 and CDR2 are SNHLY and FYNNEI. The CDR3 reads CASLPQGVNGEQYF. The CDR3 DNA is TGTGCCAGCCTCCCACAGGGAGTAAACGGTGAGCAGTACTTC. Based on the CDR3 plus reference TRBV2 and TRBJ2-7, the full variable domain is EPEVTQTPSHQVTQMGQEVILRCVPISNHLYFYWYRQILGQKVEFLVSFYNNEISEKSEIFDDQFSVERPDGSNFTLKIRSTKLEDSAMYFCASLPQGVNGEQYFGPGTRLTVT.

The chain employs TRBV5-4 and TRBJ2-2; the D gene is possibly TRBD1 (6 bases). The CDR3 consists of 14 residues. From germline, CDR1 is SGHNT and CDR2 YYREEE (reference sequence). Between the trimmed V and J ends, which lost 4 bases and 2 bases, there was a span of 9 bases. The DNA for the CDR3 is TGTGCCAGCAGCCCGGGACAAAACACCGGGGAGCTGTTTTTT. This sequence encodes CASSPGQNTGELFF. Variable domain in full (rest from reference TRBV5-4 and TRBJ2-2): ETGVTQSPTHLIKTRGQQVTLRCSSQSGHNTVSWYQQALGQGPQFIFQYYREEENGRGNFPPRFSGLQFPNYSSELNVNALELDDSALYLCASSPGQNTGELFFGEGSRLTVL.

In this sample, this clone turned up once. The J gene is TRBJ2-1, the V gene TRBV19, with TRBD1 as a possible D gene (6 bases). Germline V gene lookup returns CDR1 LNHDA and CDR2 SQIVND (reference sequence). The CDR3 has 16 residues. Trimming shortened V by 5 bases and J by 0 bases, and 14 bases separated the two germline ends. The CDR3 coding sequence is TGTGCCAGTAGTTCGAAGACAGGTCTCTCCTACAATGAGCAGTTCTTC. Translating gives CASSSKTGLSYNEQFF.

The chain carries TRBV11-1 and TRBJ1-1; a weak D match, TRBD1 (5 bases). CDR1 and CDR2 from the germline V gene are SGHAT and FQDESV (reference sequence). V was trimmed by 4 bases and J by 0 bases, leaving 18 bases between them. This CDR3 is built from 17 residues. CDR3 bases: TGTGCCAGCAGCTATGGGCTTCTTCAAGGGGTGAACACTGAAGCTTTCTTT. Translated, it gives CASSYGLLQGVNTEAFF.

This sequence joins TRBV11-1 and TRBJ2-7; 7 bases fit TRBD1. This CDR3 has 13 amino acids. Trimming removed 2 bases from V and 7 bases from J; junction bases left unmatched: 5. Germline assignment: CDR1 SGHAT and CDR2 FQDESV (reference sequence). CDR3 bases: TGTGCCAGCAGCTTAAGGGGGCCAAGGGAGCAGTACTTC. Residues: CASSLRGPREQYF.

This rearrangement joins TRBV14 to TRBJ2-2; no clear D. The CDR3 sequence is 15 residues long. Germline CDR1 is SGHDN and CDR2 is FVKESK. Trimming left V 0 bases short and J 6 bases short, with 11 bases between. The CDR3 DNA follows: TGTGCCAGCAGCCAAGATCTCGGGTTTCCCGGGGAGCTGTTTTTT. It yields the protein CASSQDLGFPGELFF.

The genes are TRBV9 and TRBJ2-1; the D gene is possibly TRBD2 (6 bases). Trimming removed 0 bases at V and 10 bases at J, with 17 bases between. CDR1 is SGDLS, CDR2 YYNGEE, per germline. The CDR3 contains 15 residues. The CDR3 reads CASSVGRARGGEQFF. The CDR3 bases are TGTGCCAGCAGCGTAGGACGAGCCCGTGGGGGGGAGCAGTTCTTC.